The entry that follows covers one T cell receptor (beta chain) sequence. Its antigen is currently unknown. These data belong to a study of cytomegalovirus exposure and HLA in healthy donors. Study-level findings and limits: In an earlier analysis, most TCR beta V segments were productive about 90% or about 30% of the time. Overall, around 150 TCR beta chains were annotated as cytomegalovirus-associated.

Use of 60 Vbeta and 13 Jbeta primers characterized the PCR. Profiling relied on immunoSEQ multiplex PCR, and the TCRdb table lists in-frame clones only, not all of them. Found here are 50,000 to 65,000 clones, 65% to 75% of them singletons; the top ten hold around 27%. Trimming removed 6 bases from V and 6 bases from J, with 8 bases in between. The CDR3 sequence is 11 residues long. CDR1 and CDR2 from the germline V gene are SNHLY and FYNNEI. The material sequenced was PBMCs. The sequence was collected from a man between 50 and 59 years old in good health and CMV-seropositive. The genes are TRBV2 and TRBJ2-5, with D perhaps matching TRBD1 (6 bases). The CDR3 here is CASRGAQTQYF. The CDR3 DNA reads as TGTGCCAGCAGGGGGGCTCAGACCCAGTACTTC.